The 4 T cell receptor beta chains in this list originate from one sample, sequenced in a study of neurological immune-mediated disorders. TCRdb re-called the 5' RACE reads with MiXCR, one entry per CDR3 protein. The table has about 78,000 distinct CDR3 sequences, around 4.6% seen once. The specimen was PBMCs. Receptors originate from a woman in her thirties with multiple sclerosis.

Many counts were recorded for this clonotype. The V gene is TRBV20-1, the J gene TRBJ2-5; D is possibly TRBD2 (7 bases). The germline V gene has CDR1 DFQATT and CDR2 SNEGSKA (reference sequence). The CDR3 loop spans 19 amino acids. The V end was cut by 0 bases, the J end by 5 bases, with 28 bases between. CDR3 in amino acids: CSARDENIVVGGPGETQYF. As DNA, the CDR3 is TGCAGTGCTAGAGATGAAAACATTGTCGTCGGGGGGCCTGGGGAGACCCAGTACTTC.

CDR3 DNA sequence: TGTGCCAGCTCACCCCCTGGGGGGGGGGTTAGCACTGAAGCTTTCTTT. Its protein product is CASSPPGGGVSTEAFF. The chain recombines TRBV18 with TRBJ1-1, with D perhaps matching TRBD1 (5 bases). This CDR3 is built from 16 residues. Germline CDR1 KGHSH, CDR2 LQKENI. V lost 3 bases and J lost 4, with 18 bases in between. Together with reference TRBV18 and TRBJ1-1, the CDR3 gives the full variable domain: NAGVMQNPRHLVRRRGQEARLRCSPMKGHSHVYWYRQLPEEGLKFMVYLQKENIIDESGMPKERFSAEFPKEGPSILRIQQVVRGDSAAYFCASSPPGGGVSTEAFFGQGTRLTVV.

CDR3 in amino acids: CSAREETQGNTEAFF. The CDR3 region has the DNA TGCAGTGCCCGGGAGGAGACTCAGGGGAACACTGAAGCTTTCTTT. The chain is built from TRBV20-1 and TRBJ1-1; TRBD1 is a possible D gene (5 bases). From germline, CDR1 is DFQATT and CDR2 SNEGSKA (reference sequence). V gave up 6 bases and J gave up 1 base, with 18 bases separating them. CDR3 length: 15 residues.

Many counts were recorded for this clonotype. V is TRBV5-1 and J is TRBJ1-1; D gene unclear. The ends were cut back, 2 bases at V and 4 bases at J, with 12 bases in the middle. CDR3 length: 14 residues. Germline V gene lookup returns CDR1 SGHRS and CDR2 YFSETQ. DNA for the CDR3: TGCGCCAGCAGCTTACGAGGACGGGGCACTGAAGCTTTCTTT. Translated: CASSLRGRGTEAFF.